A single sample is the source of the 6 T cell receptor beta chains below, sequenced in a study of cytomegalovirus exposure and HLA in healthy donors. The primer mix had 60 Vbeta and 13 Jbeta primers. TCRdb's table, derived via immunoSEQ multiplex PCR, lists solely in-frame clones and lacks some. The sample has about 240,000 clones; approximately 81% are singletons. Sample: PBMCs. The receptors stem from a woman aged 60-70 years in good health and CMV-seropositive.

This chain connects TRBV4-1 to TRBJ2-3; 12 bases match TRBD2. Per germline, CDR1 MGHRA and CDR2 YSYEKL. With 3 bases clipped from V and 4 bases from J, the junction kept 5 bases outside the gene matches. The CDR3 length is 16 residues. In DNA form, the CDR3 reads TGCGCCAGCAGCCACCGACTAGCGGGAGTTTCAGATACGCAGTATTTT. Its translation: CASSHRLAGVSDTQYF.

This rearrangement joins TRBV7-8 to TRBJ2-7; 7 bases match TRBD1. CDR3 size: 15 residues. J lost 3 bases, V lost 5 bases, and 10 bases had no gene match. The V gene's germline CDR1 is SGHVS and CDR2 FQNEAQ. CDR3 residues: CASSHSGTAYYEQYF. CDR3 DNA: TGTGCCAGCAGCCACTCCGGGACAGCCTACTACGAGCAGTACTTC. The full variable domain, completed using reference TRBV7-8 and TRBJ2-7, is GAGVSQSPRYKVAKRGQDVALRCDPISGHVSLFWYQQALGQGPEFLTYFQNEAQLDKSGLPSDRFFAERPEGSVSTLKIQRTQQEDSAVYLCASSHSGTAYYEQYFGPGTRLTVT.

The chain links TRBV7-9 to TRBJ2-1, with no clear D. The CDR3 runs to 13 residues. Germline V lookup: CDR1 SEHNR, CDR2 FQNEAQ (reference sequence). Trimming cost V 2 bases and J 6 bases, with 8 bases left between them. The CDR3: CASSLFVRNEQFF. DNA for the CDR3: TGTGCCAGCAGCTTATTTGTTCGCAATGAGCAGTTCTTC.

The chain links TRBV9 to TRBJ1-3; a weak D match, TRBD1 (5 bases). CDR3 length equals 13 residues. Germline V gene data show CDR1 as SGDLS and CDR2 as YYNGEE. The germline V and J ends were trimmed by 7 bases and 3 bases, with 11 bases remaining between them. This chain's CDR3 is CASAGFFGNTIYF. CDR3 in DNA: TGTGCCAGCGCAGGGTTTTTTGGAAACACCATATATTTT.

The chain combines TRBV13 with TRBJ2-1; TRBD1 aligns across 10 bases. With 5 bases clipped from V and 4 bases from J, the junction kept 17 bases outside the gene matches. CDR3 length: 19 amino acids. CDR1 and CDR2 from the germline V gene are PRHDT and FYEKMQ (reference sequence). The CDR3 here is CASSRQGATPLVAYNEQFF. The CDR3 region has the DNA TGTGCCAGCAGCCGACAGGGGGCTACCCCCCTTGTCGCGTACAATGAGCAGTTCTTC.

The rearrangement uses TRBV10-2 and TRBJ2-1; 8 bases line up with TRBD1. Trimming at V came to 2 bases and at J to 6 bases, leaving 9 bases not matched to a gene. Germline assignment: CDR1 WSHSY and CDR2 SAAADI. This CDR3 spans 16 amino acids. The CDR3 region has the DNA TGCGCCAGCAGTGAGAACAGGGGGACCCGTTTCAATGAGCAGTTCTTC. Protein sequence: CASSENRGTRFNEQFF.